The T cell receptor beta chain described here comes from a study of blood T cell repertoires in COVID-19. As for the study in general: COVID-19 samples from acute and convalescent phases originated in the United States, Italy and Spain. Sample material is recorded as cDNA or gDNA derived from T cells, B-cell-depleted T cells, or PBMCs.

The germline gives CDR1 MGHRA, CDR2 YSYEKL. Deletions cut 3 bases from V and 7 bases from J, with 12 bases between. This CDR3 comprises 14 residues. Under the authors' procedure: Amplified reference gene primers provided the basis for estimating nucleated cell counts. Some clones are missing from TCRdb's copy, which holds only in-frame ones; the method was immunoSEQ multiplex PCR. V, J and clone size were drawn from that table, and D and trimming were deduced from the DNA. The data contain about 120,000 clones, roughly 80% of them singletons. The rearrangement joins TRBV4-1 to TRBJ1-4, with D perhaps matching TRBD1 (6 bases). This receptor was obtained from a man younger than 45 with acute or convalescent COVID-19. The sequenced sample was peripheral blood. The CDR3 is CASSQGEGGEKLFF. CDR3 bases: TGCGCCAGCAGCCAGGGGGAAGGGGGTGAAAAACTGTTTTTT.